Below are 8 T cell receptor beta chains sequenced from a single sample in a study of cytomegalovirus exposure and HLA in healthy donors. A multiplex PCR was run with 60 Vbeta primers and 13 Jbeta primers. Clones were read by immunoSEQ multiplex PCR, and TCRdb kept only the in-frame ones, dropping some. The profile shows about 150,000 clones, 80% to 90% of them singletons. Material: PBMCs. These receptors were taken from a boy aged 2 to 10 in good health and CMV-seronegative.

The CDR3 region is CASSDDRDEQFF. CDR3 DNA sequence: TGTGCCAGCAGCGATGATCGGGATGAGCAGTTCTTC. This sequence joins TRBV13 and TRBJ2-1, with D hard to call. Per the germline V gene, CDR1 is PRHDT and CDR2 is FYEKMQ (reference sequence). V was pared by 5 bases and J by 8 bases, with 10 bases between. This CDR3 has 12 amino acids.

The chain combines TRBV4-2 with TRBJ2-1, with TRBD2 identical over 8 bases. The CDR3 runs to 16 residues. V was pared by 4 bases and J by 7 bases, with 12 bases of the junction left unmatched. From germline, CDR1 is LGHNA and CDR2 YNFKEQ. CDR3 protein: CASSRGPGTSHNEQFF. For the CDR3, the DNA is TGTGCCAGCAGCCGCGGGCCCGGGACTAGTCATAATGAGCAGTTCTTC.

The chain links TRBV9 to TRBJ1-6; D unresolved. Germline CDR1 and CDR2: SGDLS and YYNGEE. The CDR3 covers 16 residues. Trimming shortened V by 2 bases and J by 7 bases, and 16 bases separated the two germline ends. The CDR3 DNA is TGTGCCAGCAGCGTCGAGGATCGAGCGGGGAATTCACCCCTCCACTTT. It yields the protein CASSVEDRAGNSPLHF.

This chain joins TRBV2 and TRBJ1-6; D gene uncertain. The CDR3 is 15 residues long. Deletions cut 3 bases from V and 5 bases from J, with 11 bases between. CDR1 and CDR2 from the germline V gene are SNHLY and FYNNEI. In DNA, the CDR3 is TGTGCCAGCAGTGACTCCACAGCAGATAATTCACCCCTCCACTTT. Translated: CASSDSTADNSPLHF. The full variable domain, with the rest looked up from reference TRBV2 and TRBJ1-6, is EPEVTQTPSHQVTQMGQEVILRCVPISNHLYFYWYRQILGQKVEFLVSFYNNEISEKSEIFDDQFSVERPDGSNFTLKIRSTKLEDSAMYFCASSDSTADNSPLHFGNGTRLTVT.

This rearrangement joins TRBV5-8 to TRBJ2-1, with TRBD2 identical over 9 bases. J was trimmed by 4 bases and V by 0 bases; bases with no gene match: 5. The CDR3 consists of 16 residues. The germline gives CDR1 SGHTS, CDR2 YDEGEE. The CDR3 sequence: CASSLGLAALYNEQFF. CDR3 nucleotides: TGTGCCAGCAGCTTGGGACTAGCGGCTCTATACAATGAGCAGTTCTTC.

This clone was found a few times. This chain joins TRBV9 and TRBJ1-1; no firm D call. Trimming removed 4 bases from V and 6 bases from J, with 19 bases in between. The CDR3 covers 15 residues. CDR1 SGDLS and CDR2 YYNGEE come from the germline V gene. Written as DNA, the CDR3 is TGTGCCAGCAGCTCGCATTGGGGAGTAGTCTCTGAAGCTTTCTTT. This encodes CASSSHWGVVSEAFF.

The V and J genes are TRBV28 and TRBJ1-1, with a tentative D call TRBD1 (6 bases). The germline CDR1 and CDR2 sequences are MDHEN and SYDVKM. CDR3 length: 13 residues. Trimming pared 8 bases from V and 7 bases from J, leaving 17 bases between. The CDR3 reads CASGGLTGSEAFF. CDR3 sequence (DNA): TGTGCCAGCGGGGGCCTGACAGGTAGTGAAGCTTTCTTT.

V and J are TRBV19 and TRBJ1-5; 11 bases are shared with TRBD1. The ends lost 6 bases at V and 4 bases at J; junction bases unmatched: 8. The CDR3 extends over 16 amino acids. CDR1 and CDR2 from the germline V gene are LNHDA and SQIVND (reference sequence). The CDR3 DNA follows: TGTGCCAGTAGATTCCGGGACAGGGGGAGGAATCAGCCCCAGCATTTT. Residues: CASRFRDRGRNQPQHF.